The 8 T cell receptor beta chains given below trace back to one sample, sequenced in a study of shared clonotypes between healthy human individuals. The protocol was immunoSEQ multiplex PCR, while the TCRdb copy is restricted to in-frame clones and leaves out a portion. Of more than 2 million clones in the sample, 85% to 95% were seen once. The sequenced material came from naive CD4+ T cells sorted from blood. Documented subset: CD45RA+ positively selected. The receptors stem from a man aged 18 to 35 in good health.

The chain employs TRBV10-3 and TRBJ1-6, with D tentatively TRBD1 (5 bases). CDR3 length: 14 amino acids. Germline V gene lookup returns CDR1 ENHRY and CDR2 SYGVKD. The V gene lost 8 bases and the J gene lost 3 bases, with 11 bases spanning the gap. The CDR3 sequence: CAISGDVYNSPLHF. CDR3 DNA: TGTGCCATCTCGGGGGATGTCTATAATTCACCCCTCCACTTT.

As for this clone: The same CDR3 also results from other DNA sequences found in this sample. The rearrangement uses TRBV5-1 and TRBJ2-2; D unclear. The CDR3 covers 14 residues. The germline CDR1 and CDR2 sequences are SGHRS and YFSETQ. Trimming shortened V by 0 bases and J by 1 base, and 4 bases separated the two germline ends. CDR3 sequence: CASSLGGNTGELFF. The CDR3, as DNA: TGCGCCAGCAGCTTGGGAGGGAACACCGGGGAGCTGTTTTTT.

The chain uses TRBV6-5 and TRBJ1-5, with D tentatively TRBD1 (5 bases). In germline, CDR1 is MNHEY, CDR2 SVGAGI. The CDR3 totals 12 residues. Trimming took 6 bases from V and 6 from J, leaving 9 bases between them. CDR3 bases: TGTGCCAGCAGCTCAGGGAGTCAGCCCCAGCATTTT. Translating gives CASSSGSQPQHF.

The chain has TRBV5-4 and TRBJ2-3, with TRBD2 matching over 7 bases. Germline values: CDR1 SGHNT, CDR2 YYREEE (reference sequence). Trimming cost V 0 bases and J 6 bases; bases outside gene matches: 16. This CDR3 has 18 residues. CDR3 residues: CASSLGLAPPKTRDTQYF. CDR3 nucleotides: TGTGCCAGCAGCTTGGGACTAGCTCCCCCAAAAACGAGGGATACGCAGTATTTT.

The V call is TRBV28, the J call TRBJ1-5; D uncertain. Germline V gene data show CDR1 as MDHEN and CDR2 as SYDVKM. This CDR3 is 15 amino acids long. Between the trimmed V and J ends, which lost 6 bases and 1 base, there was a span of 13 bases. CDR3 DNA sequence: TGTGCCAGCAGGCCTTTTGGGTTCAGCAATCAGCCCCAGCATTTT. As protein: CASRPFGFSNQPQHF.

The chain links TRBV5-1 to TRBJ2-1; D remains ambiguous. From germline, CDR1 is SGHRS and CDR2 YFSETQ. There are 16 residues in the CDR3. Deletions cut 0 bases from V and 5 bases from J, with 15 bases between. The CDR3 bases are TGCGCCAGCAGCTTGGCCTTGGACCGGTGGGACAATGAGCAGTTCTTC. Amino acid sequence: CASSLALDRWDNEQFF.

The chain carries TRBV6-6 and TRBJ1-6; D remains unclear. The V and J ends lost 6 bases and 6 bases respectively, with 12 bases between them. CDR1 MNHNY and CDR2 SVGAGI come from the germline V gene (reference sequence). This CDR3 contains 14 residues. CDR3 nucleotides: TGTGCCAGCAGCAGCGGGAGCAGTAATTCACCCCTCCACTTT. This translates into CASSSGSSNSPLHF.

The rearrangement links TRBV5-1 to TRBJ2-2; a possible D gene is TRBD1 (6 bases). CDR3 length: 14 residues. Between the trimmed V and J ends, which lost 4 bases and 6 bases, there was a span of 13 bases. Per the germline V gene, CDR1 is SGHRS and CDR2 is YFSETQ. Here the CDR3 DNA reads TGCGCCAGCAGCACGGGACACGAGGCCGGGGAGCTGTTTTTT. This codes for CASSTGHEAGELFF.